Reported below is one T cell receptor (beta chain). Its antigen is not known. The data stem from a study of siplizumab effects on memory and regulatory T cells. Study-wide results and caveats: It seemed that naive T cells were more diverse than memory cells and were major contributors to the alloresponse. Tracing alloreactive clones into unstimulated subsets worked for only a minor fraction of them. Sequences that were alloreactive and traceable to unstimulated CD4+ memory cells were significantly reduced by siplizumab.

Generated by immunoSEQ multiplex PCR, the TCRdb table keeps only in-frame clones and is missing some. The table includes 99,000 or so clones, 85% to 95% detected once. V lost 0 bases to trimming and J lost 8 bases, with 8 bases between them. Germline CDR1 is SGHVS and CDR2 is FQNEAQ. The CDR3 spans 13 residues. Sample: CD4+ T cells sorted from blood. The receptor was isolated from a human donor in good health. J is TRBJ2-1 and V is TRBV7-8; tentatively, D is TRBD1 (6 bases). The CDR3 nucleotides are TGTGCCAGCAGCTTAGCGGGGGCCCATGAGCAGTTCTTC. It codes for CASSLAGAHEQFF.